The next 31 T cell receptor beta chains were all read from a single sample in a study of T-cell memory formation after mild COVID-19. Via MiXCR, TCRdb re-called the 5' RACE reads, giving one row per CDR3 protein. The sample contains under 300,000 distinct CDR3 sequences, about a sixth of which appear only once. The specimen was PBMCs or a T cell subset sorted from them (not recorded which). The origin of the receptors is a man aged 18 to 35 who had mild COVID-19 (a few samples of this study predate the infection). Cell type and time point are not known.

The chain couples TRBV20-1 to TRBJ2-7, with D perhaps TRBD1 (5 bases). This CDR3 has 13 amino acids. V was pared by 5 bases and J by 0 bases, with 11 bases between. Germline-derived CDR1 and CDR2 are DFQATT and SNEGSKA (reference sequence). DNA of the CDR3: TGCAGTGCTGGGTCCAGGGACTCCTACGAGCAGTACGTC. It yields the protein CSAGSRDSYEQYV.

This clonotype was detected a few times. The CDR3 nucleotides are TGTGCCAGCAATTCTGCGGAAGATACGCAGTATTTT. Translating it yields CASNSAEDTQYF. This chain links TRBV2 with TRBJ2-3; no clear D. V was cut by 7 bases and J by 5 bases, with 10 bases left in between. Germline lookup yields CDR1 SNHLY and CDR2 FYNNEI. The CDR3 contains 12 residues.

The chain carries TRBV27 and TRBJ2-1, with TRBD2 identical over 9 bases. Trimming cost V 7 bases and J 6 bases; bases outside gene matches: 4. CDR1 MNHEY and CDR2 SMNVEV come from the germline V gene (reference sequence). This CDR3 contains 13 residues. The CDR3 coding sequence is TGTGCCAGCACCATTAGCGGGAGCAATGAGCAGTTCTTC. Amino acid sequence: CASTISGSNEQFF.

The genes are TRBV12-3 or TRBV12-4 and TRBJ2-7; 8 nucleotides agree with TRBD1. Germline trimming cut 6 bases from V and 5 bases from J; bases unmatched to any gene: 9. The CDR3 consists of 14 residues. Here the CDR3 reads CASSPGQGVHEQYV. The CDR3 bases are TGTGCCAGCAGCCCAGGACAGGGCGTACACGAGCAGTACGTC.

This clonotype has just a few counts. The chain has TRBV9 and TRBJ2-4; no reliable D call. Trimming cost V 0 bases and J 3 bases, with 4 bases left between them. This CDR3 spans 13 amino acids. Germline V gives CDR1 SGDLS, CDR2 YYNGEE. In nucleotides, the CDR3 is TGTGCCAGCAGCGTAGGCGGCAAAAACATTCAGTACTTC. It translates to CASSVGGKNIQYF. Full variable domain (outside the CDR3, taken from reference TRBV9 and TRBJ2-4): DSGVTQTPKHLITATGQRVTLRCSPRSGDLSVYWYQQSLDQGLQFLIQYYNGEERAKGNILERFSAQQFPDLHSELNLSSLELGDSALYFCASSVGGKNIQYFGAGTRLSVL.

V is TRBV2 and J is TRBJ1-5, with 9 bases that match TRBD1. The V segment lost 7 bases and the J segment 0 bases; nucleotides outside the gene matches: 7. The CDR3 has 16 residues. Per germline, CDR1 SNHLY and CDR2 FYNNEI. The CDR3 loop reads CASKGTGRYSNQPQHF. CDR3 DNA: TGTGCCAGCAAAGGGACAGGGAGATATAGCAATCAGCCCCAGCATTTT.

The DNA of the CDR3 is TGTGCCAGCAGACGTACGGGGCGGCCCCCCGCCATATATTTT. The encoded protein is CASRRTGRPPAIYF. The rearrangement uses TRBV6-6 and TRBJ1-3, with D possibly TRBD1 on 5 matching bases. Germline CDR1 MNHNY, CDR2 SVGAGI (reference sequence). This CDR3 has 14 residues. The V and J ends lost 6 bases and 11 bases respectively, with 20 bases between them.

V and J are TRBV7-2 and TRBJ2-3; D possibly uses TRBD1 or TRBD2 (6 bases each). There are 17 residues in the CDR3. Germline CDR1 reads SGHTA; CDR2 reads FQGNSA. V lost 5 bases and J lost 0, with 18 bases in between. This chain's CDR3 is CASSRRLRGLSTDTQYF. The CDR3 coding sequence is TGTGCCAGCAGCCGGAGGCTACGGGGGCTTAGCACAGATACGCAGTATTTT. The variable domain in full, with the rest retrieved from reference TRBV7-2 and TRBJ2-3, is GAGVSQSPSNKVTEKGKDVELRCDPISGHTALYWYRQSLGQGLEFLIYFQGNSAPDKSGLPSDRFSAERTGGSVSTLTIQRTQQEDSAVYLCASSRRLRGLSTDTQYFGPGTRLTVL.

A remark on this clonotype: A junction end diverges from the germline sequence, so it may reflect a read error. V and J are TRBV6-6 and TRBJ2-1; 10 positions match TRBD1. The CDR3 is 14 residues long. Germline loops: CDR1 MNHNY, CDR2 SVGAGI (reference sequence). CDR3 bases: TGTGCCAGCAGTTACTCTGACAGGGGGCGTCGGGCGGGCTTC. As protein: CASSYSDRGRRAGF.

The rearrangement uses TRBV7-2 and TRBJ1-5, with 10 bases identical to TRBD1. The CDR3 has 15 amino acids. V lost 5 bases and J lost 5; bases outside the gene matches: 6. Germline CDR1 SGHTA, CDR2 FQGNSA. For the CDR3, the DNA is TGTGCCAGCAGCAAGACAGGGGGCAGGGATCAGCCCCAGCATTTT. It translates to CASSKTGGRDQPQHF.

This chain links TRBV7-2 with TRBJ1-6; 7 bases are shared with TRBD1. This CDR3 contains 14 residues. Germline V gene sequence: CDR1 SGHTA, CDR2 FQGNSA. V lost 5 bases to trimming and J lost 8 bases; unmatched junction nucleotides: 6. CDR3 residues: CASSKEQGYSPLHF. CDR3 coding DNA: TGTGCCAGCAGCAAAGAACAGGGGTATTCACCCCTCCACTTT.

This clonotype occurred a few times. CDR3 sequence: CASSQSEGYSGANVLTF. DNA of the CDR3: TGTGCCAGCAGCCAGAGTGAGGGATACTCTGGGGCCAACGTCCTGACTTTC. V and J are TRBV7-9 and TRBJ2-6; maybe TRBD2 (5 bases). Germline CDR1 reads SEHNR; CDR2 reads FQNEAQ (reference sequence). The length of the CDR3 is 17 residues. Trimming took 5 bases from V and 0 from J, leaving 14 bases between them.

Only a few counts were recorded for this clonotype. This sequence joins TRBV4-2 and TRBJ1-1, with D possibly matching TRBD1 (5 bases). Germline CDR1 reads LGHNA; CDR2 reads YNFKEQ. This CDR3 has 16 amino acids. V lost 4 bases and J lost 5, with 20 bases in between. CDR3 region: CASSPPPGGRDTEAFF. The CDR3 nucleotides read TGTGCCAGCAGCCCTCCCCCCGGGGGTCGGGATACTGAAGCTTTCTTT.

This clonotype turned up a few times. The chain employs TRBV4-3 and TRBJ2-5; 8 bases map to TRBD1. CDR3 length equals 14 residues. Germline CDR1 LGHNA, CDR2 YSLEER. V trimming: 3 bases; J trimming: 4 bases; junction bases outside the gene matches: 4. CDR3 sequence (DNA): TGCGCCAGCAGCCAGGACAGGGTCCGAGAGACCCAGTACTTC. This encodes CASSQDRVRETQYF.

V and J are TRBV6-6 and TRBJ2-3; D not certain. The CDR3 is made up of 16 amino acids. The V gene lost 4 bases and the J gene lost 6 bases, with 20 bases spanning the gap. CDR1 and CDR2 (germline): MNHNY, SVGAGI (reference sequence). CDR3 bases: TGTGCCAGCAGTTTGTCAGGTGTAGGTCTATTGGATACGCAGTATTTT. This sequence encodes CASSLSGVGLLDTQYF.

This clonotype appeared many times. The chain has TRBV19 and TRBJ1-1, with TRBD1 identical over 7 bases. The germline V gene encodes CDR1 LNHDA and CDR2 SQIVND (reference sequence). V gave up 6 bases and J gave up 3 bases; unmatched junction bases: 10. This CDR3 region has 15 residues. CDR3 bases: TGTGCCAGTAGGGGGGGACAGAGGTCGGACACTGAAGCTTTCTTT. Amino acid sequence: CASRGGQRSDTEAFF.

This clonotype was detected only a few times. The rearrangement uses TRBV20-1 and TRBJ2-5, with D perhaps TRBD1 or TRBD2 (5 bases each). The V end was cut by 6 bases, the J end by 2 bases, with 16 bases between. The CDR3 consists of 14 residues. From germline, CDR1 is DFQATT and CDR2 SNEGSKA (reference sequence). The CDR3 sequence is CSAARRGKQETQYF. CDR3 nucleotides: TGCAGTGCCGCCCGCCGGGGCAAGCAAGAGACCCAGTACTTC.

This clonotype was recorded a few times. The CDR3 sequence is CSARFMGTAADTQYF. Here the CDR3 DNA reads TGCAGTGCTAGATTTATGGGGACGGCCGCAGATACGCAGTATTTT. V is TRBV20-1 and J is TRBJ2-3; D may be TRBD1 or TRBD2 (5 bases each). The CDR3 covers 15 residues. CDR1 is DFQATT and CDR2 is SNEGSKA in the germline V gene (reference sequence). V lost 2 bases to trimming and J lost 4 bases, with 16 bases between them.

This clonotype was counted a few times. The V gene is TRBV5-5, the J gene TRBJ2-3, with D perhaps given as TRBD1 or TRBD2 (6 bases each). CDR3 size: 19 residues. Germline CDR1 SGHKS, CDR2 YYEKEE (reference sequence). Deletions cut 1 base from V and 0 bases from J, with 21 bases between. The CDR3 nucleotides are TGTGCCAGCAGCTTGTTCCCCCGACAGGAGGGGAGAAGCACAGATACGCAGTATTTT. Translation gives CASSLFPRQEGRSTDTQYF.

This clonotype came up a few times. This rearrangement joins TRBV12-3 or TRBV12-4 to TRBJ2-2; 8 bases match TRBD1. V gave up 1 base and J gave up 5 bases; unmatched junction bases: 3. This CDR3 is built from 15 residues. Here the CDR3 DNA reads TGTGCCAGCAGTTTAGACAGGGGGATTACCGGGGAGCTGTTTTTT. Its translation: CASSLDRGITGELFF.

This clonotype was observed many times. This chain uses TRBV18 with TRBJ2-7; D ambiguous. V gave up 1 base and J gave up 5 bases, with 12 bases separating them. Germline V CDR1 and CDR2: KGHSH, LQKENI. CDR3 length: 14 amino acids. In nucleotides, the CDR3 is TGTGCCAGCTCACCACGCCCAGGTTTCGACGAGCAGTACTTC. Its translation: CASSPRPGFDEQYF.

The chain has TRBV10-3 and TRBJ2-6, with D unresolved. Per germline, CDR1 ENHRY and CDR2 SYGVKD. The V end lost 8 bases, the J end lost 1 base, and 6 bases lay between the germline ends. The CDR3 sequence is 13 residues long. The chain's CDR3 is CAIGESGANVLTF. The CDR3 DNA reads as TGTGCCATCGGGGAATCTGGGGCCAACGTCCTGACTTTC.

A few counts support this clonotype. This chain connects TRBV7-2 to TRBJ2-5, with 10 positions matching TRBD2. Germline-derived CDR1 and CDR2 are SGHTA and FQGNSA. This CDR3 has 18 residues. V trimming: 5 bases; J trimming: 7 bases; junction bases outside the gene matches: 19. CDR3 sequence (DNA): TGTGCCAGCAGCAACCCCCCGGCTAGCGGGGGCCCACTAGGGACCCAGTACTTC. This sequence encodes CASSNPPASGGPLGTQYF.

This clonotype has just one count. This sequence joins TRBV19 and TRBJ2-1, with D perhaps TRBD1 or TRBD2 (5 bases each). CDR1 is LNHDA, CDR2 SQIVND, per germline (reference sequence). Trimming left V 4 bases short and J 3 bases short, with 10 bases between. The CDR3 runs to 14 residues. CDR3 sequence reads: CASSTSGHYNEQFF. The DNA for the CDR3 is TGTGCCAGTAGTACGTCGGGGCACTACAATGAGCAGTTCTTC.

V and J are TRBV7-2 and TRBJ1-5; 9 nucleotides line up with TRBD1. V lost 11 bases, J lost 3 bases, and 5 bases stayed unmatched. Germline lookup yields CDR1 SGHTA and CDR2 FQGNSA. This CDR3 is 13 amino acids long. In DNA, the CDR3 is TGTGCCTCCGGGACAGGGTACAATCAGCCCCAGCATTTT. This encodes CASGTGYNQPQHF.

V gene TRBV12-3 or TRBV12-4 combines with J gene TRBJ1-6; possible D gene TRBD1, 5 bases. Trimming took 5 bases from V and 9 from J, leaving 14 bases between them. The CDR3 sequence is 14 residues long. In DNA form, the CDR3 reads TGTGCCAGCAGTCCCAGGGTATTGGGTTCACCCCTCCACTTT. This gives the protein CASSPRVLGSPLHF.

The chain is built from TRBV7-9 and TRBJ1-4; 9 positions match TRBD1. Germline V lookup: CDR1 SEHNR, CDR2 FQNEAQ (reference sequence). V gave up 5 bases and J gave up 2 bases; unmatched junction bases: 9. This CDR3 has 17 residues. CDR3 loop: CASSPRRTGATNEKLFF. In DNA form, the CDR3 reads TGTGCCAGCAGCCCACGTCGGACAGGGGCCACTAATGAAAAACTGTTTTTT.

In this sample, this clonotype turned up a few times. V usage is TRBV6-2 or TRBV6-3 and J usage is TRBJ2-7; D is ambiguous. The CDR3 spans 14 residues. Germline V lookup: CDR1 MNHEY, CDR2 SVGEGT. V lost 11 bases, J lost 2 bases, and 19 bases lay in between. The CDR3 sequence is CAARARPPPYEQYF. The CDR3 DNA is TGTGCCGCCAGAGCTAGACCTCCACCCTACGAGCAGTACTTC.

The rearrangement uses TRBV6-5 and TRBJ2-3, with 7 bases that match TRBD1. Germline-derived CDR1 and CDR2 are MNHEY and SVGAGI. The trim removed 0 bases at V and 1 base at J, leaving 10 bases unmatched. There are 18 residues in the CDR3. The chain's CDR3 is CASSYSYPSGGGTDTQYF. The CDR3 DNA is TGTGCCAGCAGTTACTCATATCCCTCAGGGGGTGGCACAGATACGCAGTATTTT.

This clonotype was recorded a few times. The gene calls are TRBV20-1 and TRBJ1-1; no reliable D call. V was trimmed by 5 bases and J by 4 bases, leaving 11 bases between them. The CDR3 is 12 residues long. Germline V CDR1 and CDR2: DFQATT, SNEGSKA (reference sequence). The CDR3 reads CSARSGFTEAFF. CDR3 in DNA: TGCAGTGCTCGCAGTGGTTTCACTGAAGCTTTCTTT.

This clonotype appeared a few times. V gene TRBV11-1 combines with J gene TRBJ2-7, with 8 positions matching TRBD2. This CDR3 has 13 residues. Germline V CDR1 and CDR2: SGHAT, FQDESV (reference sequence). Losses at the gene ends were 5 bases for V and 6 bases for J; bases not matched to a gene: 6. CDR3 residues: CASSRGLAGEQYF. In DNA form, the CDR3 reads TGTGCCAGCAGCCGCGGACTAGCCGGCGAGCAGTACTTC.